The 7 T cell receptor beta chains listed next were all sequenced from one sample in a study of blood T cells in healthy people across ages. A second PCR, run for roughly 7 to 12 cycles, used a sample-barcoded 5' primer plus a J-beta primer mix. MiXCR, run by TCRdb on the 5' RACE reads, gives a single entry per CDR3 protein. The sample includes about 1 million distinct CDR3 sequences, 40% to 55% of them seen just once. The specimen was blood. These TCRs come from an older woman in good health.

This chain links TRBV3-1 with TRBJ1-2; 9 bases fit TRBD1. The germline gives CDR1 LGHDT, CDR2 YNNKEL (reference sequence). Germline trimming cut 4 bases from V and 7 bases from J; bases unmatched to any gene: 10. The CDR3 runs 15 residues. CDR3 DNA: TGTGCCAGCAGCCCACGGGGACAGGGCGATAGTGGCTACACCTTC. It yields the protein CASSPRGQGDSGYTF.

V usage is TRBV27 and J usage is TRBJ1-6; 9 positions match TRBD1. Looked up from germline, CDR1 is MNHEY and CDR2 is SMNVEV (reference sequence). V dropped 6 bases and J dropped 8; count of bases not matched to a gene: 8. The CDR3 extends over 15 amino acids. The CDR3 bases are TGTGCCAGCAGCCACCTACAGGGGGCTGATTCACCCCTCCACTTT. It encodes CASSHLQGADSPLHF.

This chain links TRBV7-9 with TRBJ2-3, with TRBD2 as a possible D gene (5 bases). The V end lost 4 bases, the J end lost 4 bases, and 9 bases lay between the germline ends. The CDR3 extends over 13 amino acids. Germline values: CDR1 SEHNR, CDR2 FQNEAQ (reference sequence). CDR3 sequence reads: CASSSEGADTQYF. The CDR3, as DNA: TGTGCCAGCAGCTCTGAGGGTGCAGATACGCAGTATTTT. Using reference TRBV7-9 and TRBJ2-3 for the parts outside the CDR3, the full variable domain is DTGVSQNPRHKITKRGQNVTFRCDPISEHNRLYWYRQTLGQGPEFLTYFQNEAQLEKSRLLSDRFSAERPKGSFSTLEIQRTEQGDSAMYLCASSSEGADTQYFGPGTRLTVL.

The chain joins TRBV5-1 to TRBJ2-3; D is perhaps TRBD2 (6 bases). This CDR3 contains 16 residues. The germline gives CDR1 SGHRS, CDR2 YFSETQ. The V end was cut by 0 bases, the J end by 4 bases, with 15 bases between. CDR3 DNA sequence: TGCGCCAGCAGCTTGGGTAGCGGCCGAGGCGCAGATACGCAGTATTTT. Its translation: CASSLGSGRGADTQYF.

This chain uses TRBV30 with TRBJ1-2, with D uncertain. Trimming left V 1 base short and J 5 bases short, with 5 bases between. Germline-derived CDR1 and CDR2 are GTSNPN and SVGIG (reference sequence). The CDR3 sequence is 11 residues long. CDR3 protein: CAWSGPYGYTF. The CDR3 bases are TGTGCCTGGAGTGGGCCATATGGCTACACCTTC. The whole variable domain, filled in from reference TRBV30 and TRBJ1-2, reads SQTIHQWPATLVQPVGSPLSLECTVEGTSNPNLYWYRQAAGRGLQLLFYSVGIGQISSEVPQNLSASRPQDRQFILSSKKLLLSDSGFYLCAWSGPYGYTFGSGTRLTVV.

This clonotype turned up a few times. The CDR3 DNA reads TGTGCCAGCAGTGAATCCACCTTCAATGAGCAGTTCTTC. Amino acid sequence: CASSESTFNEQFF. This chain joins TRBV25-1 and TRBJ2-1, with D unclear. Trimming cost V 1 base and J 6 bases, with 7 bases left between them. Germline CDR1 is MGHDK and CDR2 is SYGVNS. CDR3 length: 13 amino acids.

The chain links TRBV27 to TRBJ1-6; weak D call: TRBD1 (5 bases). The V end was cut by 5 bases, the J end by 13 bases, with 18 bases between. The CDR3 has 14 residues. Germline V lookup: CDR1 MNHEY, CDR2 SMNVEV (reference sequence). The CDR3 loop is CASSGGVTGAPLHF. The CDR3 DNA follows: TGTGCCAGCAGTGGTGGGGTAACAGGCGCCCCCCTCCACTTT.